This T cell receptor beta chain derives from a study of CD8 T cells in ankylosing spondylitis. General study findings and limits: Earlier work had already found some motif variants in reactive arthritis synovial fluid and blood. The study identified a TCR beta motif of roughly eight highly homologous variants that appeared characteristic of ankylosing spondylitis blood. Reported data indicate significant enrichment of disease-linked clones within matched ankylosing spondylitis synovial fluid.

In its sample, this clonotype was seen a few times. What it recognizes is unknown. CDR1 and CDR2 from the germline V gene are LGHDT and YNNKEL (reference sequence). The CDR3 sequence is 16 residues long. The V and J ends lost 1 base and 4 bases respectively, with 16 bases between them. TCRdb re-derived calls from the 5' RACE reads in MiXCR, one entry per CDR3 protein. The sample gives 700,000 or so distinct CDR3 sequences, 15% to 20% of which show up once; 15% to 20% is in the top ten. The genes are TRBV3-1 and TRBJ1-2; a possible D gene is TRBD1 (5 bases). The clonotype originates from a male donor with ankylosing spondylitis. What was sequenced was blood, either unsorted or a sorted T cell fraction (not recorded which). CDR3: CASSQVDTGRPYGYTF. CDR3 bases: TGTGCCAGCAGCCAAGTCGACACGGGACGGCCCTATGGCTACACCTTC.